This is a list of T cell receptor beta chains from one sample in a study of T cells after somatic rescue of genetic block. Data came from immunoSEQ multiplex PCR; TCRdb stores just in-frame clones and leaves some out. In the table there are roughly 92,000 clones, around 90% of which are singletons. The sample taken for sequencing was peripheral blood mononuclear cells (PBMCs). These receptors came from a young woman. Each CDR3 is given with its conserved first and last residue. The D gene is left open where the match is weak. Rows give clone size only sometimes, using once, few, many, or a class for an expanded clone.

TRBV5-8	TRBJ2-7	-	once	CASSLSRVYEQYF	TGTGCCAGCAGCTTAAGCAGGGTCTACGAGCAGTACTTC
TRBV11-3	TRBJ2-2	TRBD1	-	CASSRRQGATGELFF	TGTGCCAGCAGCAGACGACAGGGGGCTACCGGGGAGCTGTTTTTT
TRBV6-1	TRBJ1-3	-	-	CASSVGRGDGNTIYF	TGTGCCAGCAGTGTCGGTCGGGGGGACGGAAACACCATATATTTT
TRBV28	TRBJ1-1	-	-	CASSSNPGQTEAFF	TGTGCCAGCAGTTCGAATCCCGGACAGACTGAAGCTTTCTTT
TRBV27	TRBJ2-7	-	-	CASSLTWRVLAYEQYF	TGTGCCAGCAGTTTAACATGGCGGGTTCTTGCCTACGAGCAGTACTTC
TRBV2	TRBJ1-1	-	-	CASSEQREAFF	TGTGCCAGCAGTGAACAACGTGAAGCTTTCTTT
TRBV10-3	TRBJ1-1	-	-	CAISEAGSGTEAFF	TGTGCCATCAGTGAAGCTGGATCCGGCACTGAAGCTTTCTTT
TRBV6-1	TRBJ2-5	-	-	CASTRGLWETQYF	TGTGCCAGCACCCGGGGCCTGTGGGAGACCCAGTACTTC
TRBV6-1	TRBJ1-2	-	-	CASCGKGGYYGYTF	TGTGCCAGCTGCGGAAAGGGGGGCTACTATGGCTACACCTTC
TRBV6-1	TRBJ1-5	-	-	CASRTSNSNQPQHF	TGTGCCAGCAGGACCAGCAATAGCAATCAGCCCCAGCATTTT
TRBV18	TRBJ2-7	TRBD2	-	CASSLGTSGTPYEQYF	TGTGCCAGCTCACTCGGGACTAGCGGGACTCCCTACGAGCAGTACTTC
TRBV29-1	TRBJ1-2	-	-	CSAGRVGAGYTF	TGCAGCGCTGGTCGGGTTGGTGCTGGCTACACCTTC
TRBV27	TRBJ1-6	-	-	CASSVGTAVGSPLHF	TGTGCCAGCAGTGTAGGGACGGCCGTGGGTTCACCCCTCCACTTT
TRBV9	TRBJ2-7	-	-	CASSRQAGGYEQYF	TGTGCCAGCTCCAGACAGGCGGGCGGATACGAGCAGTACTTC
TRBV30	TRBJ2-7	TRBD2	-	CAWKLAGHFYEQYF	TGTGCCTGGAAATTAGCGGGGCACTTCTACGAGCAGTACTTC
TRBV9	TRBJ2-1	-	-	CASTPRQGFDEQFF	TGTGCCAGCACCCCGAGGCAGGGGTTCGATGAGCAGTTCTTC
TRBV6-5	TRBJ1-6	TRBD1	-	CASSWDRGKPLHF	TGTGCCAGCAGTTGGGACAGAGGTAAACCCCTCCACTTT
TRBV28	TRBJ2-5	-	-	CASSFTETQYF	TGTGCCAGCAGTTTTACTGAGACCCAGTACTTC
TRBV6-1	TRBJ1-1	TRBD1	-	CASSVDSTGARGMNTEAFF	TGTGCCAGCAGTGTTGACTCGACAGGGGCGCGGGGGATGAACACTGAAGCTTTCTTT